This TCR beta chain comes out of a study of radiation and T cells in renal cell carcinoma. The study, taken as a whole, reports: In blood, top tumor clones expanded by 2 weeks, shrinking by 4.

Time point meaning: blood 4 weeks post-SBRT, at nephrectomy. Treatment in this sample: 15 Gy SBRT to primary tumor, nephrectomy 4 weeks later. Nephrectomy followed 15 Gy stereotactic body radiation by 4 weeks. Radiation-treated patients gave blood at baseline, week 2 and week 4. Germline V lookup: CDR1 MNHEY, CDR2 SVGAGI. This CDR3 is built from 15 residues. V shed 7 bases, J shed 3 bases, and the junction held 12 bases outside the gene matches. Sequencing was performed with immunoSEQ multiplex PCR; in TCRdb, only in-frame clones are kept and a portion is missing. Of around 78,000 clones listed, roughly nine tenths were seen once; the top ten hold over 5.5%. Of note for this clone: The antigen is not known.

This sample comprised blood, obtained from a patient whose treatment included radiotherapy and nephrectomy. The sequence was obtained from a woman in her 70s with renal cell carcinoma. The rearrangement joins TRBV6-5 to TRBJ2-7, with 7 bases fitting TRBD1. The CDR3 coding sequence is TGTGCCAGCAACACCGAGAGGACAGGTAGCTACGAGCAGTACTTC. It translates to CASNTERTGSYEQYF.